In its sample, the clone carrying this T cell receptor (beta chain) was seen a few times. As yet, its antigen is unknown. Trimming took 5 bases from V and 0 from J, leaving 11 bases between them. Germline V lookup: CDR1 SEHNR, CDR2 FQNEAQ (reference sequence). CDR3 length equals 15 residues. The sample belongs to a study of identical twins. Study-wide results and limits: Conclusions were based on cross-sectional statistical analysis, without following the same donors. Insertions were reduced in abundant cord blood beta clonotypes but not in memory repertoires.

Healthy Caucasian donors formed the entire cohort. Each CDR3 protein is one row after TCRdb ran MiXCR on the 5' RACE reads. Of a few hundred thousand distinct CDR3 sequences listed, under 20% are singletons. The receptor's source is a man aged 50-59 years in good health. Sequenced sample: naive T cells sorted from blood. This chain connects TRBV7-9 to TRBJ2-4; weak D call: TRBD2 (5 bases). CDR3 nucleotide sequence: TGTGCCAGCAGCCCCCGGGATCTAGCCAAAAACATTCAGTACTTC. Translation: CASSPRDLAKNIQYF.